The clone carrying this T cell receptor (beta chain) was recorded a few times. The sample belongs to a study of blood T cell repertoires in COVID-19. Original processing notes: Reference gene primer amplification gave nucleated cell count estimates. Sequencing used immunoSEQ multiplex PCR; TCRdb keeps in-frame clones, though not all of them. The DNA was the basis for D and trimming; V, J and clone size are from that table. The sample lists fewer than 500,000 clones; 70% to 90% were seen once. Trimming stripped 4 bases from V and 12 bases from J, with 14 bases between. Germline assignment: CDR1 KGHDR and CDR2 SFDVKD. The CDR3 covers 13 residues.

Sequencing input: peripheral blood. The receptor comes from a woman aged 25 to 39 with active or convalescent COVID-19. The chain couples TRBV24-1 to TRBJ1-4; D might be TRBD1 (6 bases). CDR3 protein: CATSDRTGSQLFF. For the CDR3, the DNA is TGTGCCACCAGTGACCGAACAGGGTCACAACTGTTTTTT.